This T cell receptor beta chain came from a study of blood T cell repertoires in COVID-19. Study information: Spain, Italy and the United States supplied samples that represented acute and convalescent COVID-19. From T cells, B-cell-depleted T cells, or PBMCs came the material, which was cDNA or gDNA.

The authors' processing: For nucleated cells, counts were estimated from reference gene primer amplification. Libraries were prepared by immunoSEQ multiplex PCR; TCRdb keeps only in-frame clonotypes and omits some of them. The V and J calls and clone size are taken from that table; D and trimming were inferred from the DNA. The sample includes more than 110,000 clones, 70% to 90% of them seen just once. The source of this sequence is a human donor in a cohort sampled during active COVID-19. The sequenced sample consisted of peripheral blood.

The CDR3 region has the DNA TGTGCCAGCAGCCCCTCAAGCGGGAGGTACGAGCAGTACTTC. Encoded protein: CASSPSSGRYEQYF. V gene TRBV9 combines with J gene TRBJ2-7; 9 nucleotides match TRBD2. Germline assignment: CDR1 SGDLS and CDR2 YYNGEE. The ends lost 4 bases at V and 4 bases at J; junction bases unmatched: 6. This CDR3 contains 14 residues.